This section outlines one TCR beta chain sequence together with its context. The sample comes from a study of long-term antiretroviral therapy in people with HIV. One or more pre-ART and two or more post-ART PBMC samples were available from each donor. This CDR3 spans 16 amino acids. V was pared by 6 bases and J by 0 bases, with 7 bases of the junction left unmatched. The germline gives CDR1 SGHRS, CDR2 YFSETQ. Version v3.0 of the immunoSEQ assay ran at survey level. Sequencing of each sample targeted about 35,000-50,000 T-cell genomes. The table came from immunoSEQ multiplex PCR; TCRdb's copy has only in-frame clones and leaves some out. This sample yields around 13,000 clones, of which 83% are seen a single time; roughly 17% belongs to the top ten.

The input for sequencing was unsorted PBMCs, taken 3.4 years after starting antiretroviral therapy. The V call is TRBV5-1, the J call TRBJ2-3, with 10 bases fitting TRBD2. The receptor's source is a man in his forties with HIV. The CDR3 loop reads CASKETSGSSTDTQYF. CDR3 coding DNA: TGCGCCAGCAAGGAGACTAGCGGGTCTAGCACAGATACGCAGTATTTT.